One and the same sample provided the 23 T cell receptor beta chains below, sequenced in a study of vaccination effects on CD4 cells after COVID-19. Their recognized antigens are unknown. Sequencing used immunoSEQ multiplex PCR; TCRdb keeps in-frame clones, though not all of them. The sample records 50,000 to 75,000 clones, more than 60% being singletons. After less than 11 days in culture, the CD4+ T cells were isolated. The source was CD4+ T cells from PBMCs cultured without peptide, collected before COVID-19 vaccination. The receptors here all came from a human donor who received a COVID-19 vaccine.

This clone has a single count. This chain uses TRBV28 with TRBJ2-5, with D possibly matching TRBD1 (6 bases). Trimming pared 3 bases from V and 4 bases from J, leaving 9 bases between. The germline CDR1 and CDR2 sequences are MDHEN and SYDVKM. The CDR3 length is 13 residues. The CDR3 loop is CASSFLGAETQYF. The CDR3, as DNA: TGTGCCAGCAGTTTTTTGGGGGCAGAGACCCAGTACTTC.

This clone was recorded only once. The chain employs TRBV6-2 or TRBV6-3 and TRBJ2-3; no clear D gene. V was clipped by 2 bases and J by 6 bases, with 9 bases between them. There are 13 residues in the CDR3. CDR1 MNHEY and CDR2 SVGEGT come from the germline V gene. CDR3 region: CASSYRVADTQYF. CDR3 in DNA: TGTGCCAGCAGTTACCGGGTTGCGGATACGCAGTATTTT.

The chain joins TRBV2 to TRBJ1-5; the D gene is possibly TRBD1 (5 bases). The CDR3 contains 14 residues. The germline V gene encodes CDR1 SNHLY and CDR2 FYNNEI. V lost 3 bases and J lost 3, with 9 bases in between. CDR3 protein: CASSDRGYNQPQHF. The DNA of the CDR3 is TGTGCCAGCAGTGATAGGGGTTACAATCAGCCCCAGCATTTT.

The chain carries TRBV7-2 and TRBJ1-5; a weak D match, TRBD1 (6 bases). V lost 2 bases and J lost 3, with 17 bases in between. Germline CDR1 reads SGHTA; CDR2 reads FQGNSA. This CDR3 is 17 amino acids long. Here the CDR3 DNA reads TGTGCCAGCAGCTTACGTTCCGGACAGAGAGTCAATCAGCCCCAGCATTTT. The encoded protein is CASSLRSGQRVNQPQHF.

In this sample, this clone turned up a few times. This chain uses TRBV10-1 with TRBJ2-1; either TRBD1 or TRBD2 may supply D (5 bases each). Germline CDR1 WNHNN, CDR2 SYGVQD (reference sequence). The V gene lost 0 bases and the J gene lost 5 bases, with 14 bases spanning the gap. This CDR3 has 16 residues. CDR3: CASSESKRGGHNEQFF. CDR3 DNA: TGCGCCAGCAGTGAGTCGAAACGGGGCGGTCACAATGAGCAGTTCTTC.

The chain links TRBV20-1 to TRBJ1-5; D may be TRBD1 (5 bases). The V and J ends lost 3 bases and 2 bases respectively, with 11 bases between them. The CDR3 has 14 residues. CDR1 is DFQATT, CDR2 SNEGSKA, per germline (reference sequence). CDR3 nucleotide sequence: TGCAGTGCTAGTCTGGGGCCGGGCAATCAGCCCCAGCATTTT. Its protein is CSASLGPGNQPQHF.

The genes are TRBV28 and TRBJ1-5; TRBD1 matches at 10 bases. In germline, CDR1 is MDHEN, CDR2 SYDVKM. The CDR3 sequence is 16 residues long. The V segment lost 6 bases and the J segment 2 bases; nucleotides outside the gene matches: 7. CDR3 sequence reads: CASSRGGTGGNQPQHF. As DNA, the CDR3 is TGTGCCAGCAGCCGGGGGGGGACAGGGGGCAATCAGCCCCAGCATTTT.

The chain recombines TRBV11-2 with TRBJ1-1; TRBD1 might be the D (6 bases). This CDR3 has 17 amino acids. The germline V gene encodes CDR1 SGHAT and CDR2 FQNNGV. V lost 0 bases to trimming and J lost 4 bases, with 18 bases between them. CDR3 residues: CASSLDGDTGAGTEAFF. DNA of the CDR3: TGTGCCAGCAGCTTAGACGGGGACACTGGAGCCGGCACTGAAGCTTTCTTT.

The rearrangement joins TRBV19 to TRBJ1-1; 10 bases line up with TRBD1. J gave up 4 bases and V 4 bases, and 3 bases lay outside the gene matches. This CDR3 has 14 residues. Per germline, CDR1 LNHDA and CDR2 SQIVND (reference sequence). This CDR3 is CASSRGQGTTEAFF. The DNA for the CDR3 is TGTGCCAGTAGTAGGGGACAGGGGACCACTGAAGCTTTCTTT. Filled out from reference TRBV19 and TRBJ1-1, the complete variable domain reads DGGITQSPKYLFRKEGQNVTLSCEQNLNHDAMYWYRQDPGQGLRLIYYSQIVNDFQKGDIAEGYSVSREKKESFPLTVTSAQKNPTAFYLCASSRGQGTTEAFFGQGTRLTVV.

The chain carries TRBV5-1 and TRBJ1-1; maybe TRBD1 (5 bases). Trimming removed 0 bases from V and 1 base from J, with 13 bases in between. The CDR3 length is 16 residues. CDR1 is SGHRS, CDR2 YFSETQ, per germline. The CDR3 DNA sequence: TGCGCCAGCAGCTTGGTATTCGGGGCAGCGAACACTGAAGCTTTCTTT. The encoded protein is CASSLVFGAANTEAFF.

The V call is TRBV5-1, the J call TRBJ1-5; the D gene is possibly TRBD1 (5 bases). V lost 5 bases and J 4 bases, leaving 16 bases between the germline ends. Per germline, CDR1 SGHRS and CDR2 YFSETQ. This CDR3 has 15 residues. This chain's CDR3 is CASRVGVAGNQPQHF. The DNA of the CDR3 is TGCGCCAGCAGGGTGGGGGTGGCGGGAAATCAGCCCCAGCATTTT.

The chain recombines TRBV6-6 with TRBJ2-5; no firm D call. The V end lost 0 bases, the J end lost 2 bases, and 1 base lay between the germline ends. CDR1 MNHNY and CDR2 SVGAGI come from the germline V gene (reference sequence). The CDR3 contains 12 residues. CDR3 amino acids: CASSYSQETQYF. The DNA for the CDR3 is TGTGCCAGCAGTTACTCACAAGAGACCCAGTACTTC.

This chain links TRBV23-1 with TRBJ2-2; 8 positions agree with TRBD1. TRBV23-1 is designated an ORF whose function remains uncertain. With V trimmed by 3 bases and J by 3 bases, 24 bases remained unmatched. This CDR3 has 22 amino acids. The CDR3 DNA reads TGCGCCAGCAGTCAGACGTGCCGAGGACAGGGTGTTCTTCGCCATTACACCGGGGAGCTGTTTTTT. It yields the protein CASSQTCRGQGVLRHYTGELFF.

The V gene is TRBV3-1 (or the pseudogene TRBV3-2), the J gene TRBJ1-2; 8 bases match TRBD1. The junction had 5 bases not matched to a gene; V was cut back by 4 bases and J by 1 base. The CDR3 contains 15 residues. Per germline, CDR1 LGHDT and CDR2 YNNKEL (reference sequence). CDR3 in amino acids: CASSPRDRINYGYTF. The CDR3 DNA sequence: TGTGCCAGCAGCCCCCGGGACAGGATTAACTATGGCTACACCTTC.

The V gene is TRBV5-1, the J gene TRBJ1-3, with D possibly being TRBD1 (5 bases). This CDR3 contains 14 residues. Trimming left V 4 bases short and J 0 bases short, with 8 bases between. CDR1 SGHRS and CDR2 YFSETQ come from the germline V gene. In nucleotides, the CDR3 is TGCGCCAGCAGCCGAGACAGCTCTGGAAACACCATATATTTT. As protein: CASSRDSSGNTIYF.

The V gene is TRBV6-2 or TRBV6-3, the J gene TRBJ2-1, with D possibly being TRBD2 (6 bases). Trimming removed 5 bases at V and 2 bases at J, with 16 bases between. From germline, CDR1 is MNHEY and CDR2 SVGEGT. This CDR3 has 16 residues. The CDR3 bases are TGTGCCAGCAGTCCCCGGGTTAGCGGAACCTACAATGAGCAGTTCTTC. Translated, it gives CASSPRVSGTYNEQFF.

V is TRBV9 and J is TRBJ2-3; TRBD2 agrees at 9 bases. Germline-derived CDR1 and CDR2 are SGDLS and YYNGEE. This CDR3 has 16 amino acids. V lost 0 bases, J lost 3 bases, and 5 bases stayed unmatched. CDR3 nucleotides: TGTGCCAGCAGCGTAGCCGGACTAGCGATGACAGATACGCAGTATTTT. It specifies CASSVAGLAMTDTQYF.

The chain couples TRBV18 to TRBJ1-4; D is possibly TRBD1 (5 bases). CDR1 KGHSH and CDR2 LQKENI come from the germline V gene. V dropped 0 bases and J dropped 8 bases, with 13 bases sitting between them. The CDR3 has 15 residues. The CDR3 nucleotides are TGTGCCAGCTCACCACCGCAGGGCCCTAGGGAAAAACTGTTTTTT. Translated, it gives CASSPPQGPREKLFF.

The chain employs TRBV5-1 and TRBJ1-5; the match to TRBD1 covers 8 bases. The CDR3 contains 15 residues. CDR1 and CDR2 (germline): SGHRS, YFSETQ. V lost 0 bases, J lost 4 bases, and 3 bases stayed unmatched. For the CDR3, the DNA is TGCGCCAGCAGCTTGGATTGGACAGGGAATCAGCCCCAGCATTTT. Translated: CASSLDWTGNQPQHF.

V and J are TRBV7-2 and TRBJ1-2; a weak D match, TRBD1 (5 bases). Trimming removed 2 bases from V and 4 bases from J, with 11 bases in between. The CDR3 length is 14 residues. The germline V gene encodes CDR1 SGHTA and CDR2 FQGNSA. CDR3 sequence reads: CASSLYDSIYGYTF. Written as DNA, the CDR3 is TGTGCCAGCAGCTTATACGACAGCATCTATGGCTACACCTTC.

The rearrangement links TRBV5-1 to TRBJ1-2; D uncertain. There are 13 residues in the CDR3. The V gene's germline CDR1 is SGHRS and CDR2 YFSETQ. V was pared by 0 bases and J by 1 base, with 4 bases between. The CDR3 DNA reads TGCGCCAGCAGCTTGGGGGATAACTATGGCTACACCTTC. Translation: CASSLGDNYGYTF.

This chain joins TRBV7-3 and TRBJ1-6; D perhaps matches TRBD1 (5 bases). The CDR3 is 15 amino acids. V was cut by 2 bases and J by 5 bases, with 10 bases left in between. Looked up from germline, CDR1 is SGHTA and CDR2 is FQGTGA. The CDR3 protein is CASSLFPRDNSPLHF. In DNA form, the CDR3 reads TGTGCCAGCAGCTTATTCCCCAGGGATAATTCACCCCTCCACTTT.

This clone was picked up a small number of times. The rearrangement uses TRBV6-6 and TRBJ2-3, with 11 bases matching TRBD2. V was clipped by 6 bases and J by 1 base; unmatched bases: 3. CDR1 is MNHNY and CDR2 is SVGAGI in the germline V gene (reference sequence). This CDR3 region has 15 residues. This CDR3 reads CASSKLAGGTDTQYF. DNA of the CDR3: TGTGCCAGCAGCAAACTAGCGGGGGGCACAGATACGCAGTATTTT.